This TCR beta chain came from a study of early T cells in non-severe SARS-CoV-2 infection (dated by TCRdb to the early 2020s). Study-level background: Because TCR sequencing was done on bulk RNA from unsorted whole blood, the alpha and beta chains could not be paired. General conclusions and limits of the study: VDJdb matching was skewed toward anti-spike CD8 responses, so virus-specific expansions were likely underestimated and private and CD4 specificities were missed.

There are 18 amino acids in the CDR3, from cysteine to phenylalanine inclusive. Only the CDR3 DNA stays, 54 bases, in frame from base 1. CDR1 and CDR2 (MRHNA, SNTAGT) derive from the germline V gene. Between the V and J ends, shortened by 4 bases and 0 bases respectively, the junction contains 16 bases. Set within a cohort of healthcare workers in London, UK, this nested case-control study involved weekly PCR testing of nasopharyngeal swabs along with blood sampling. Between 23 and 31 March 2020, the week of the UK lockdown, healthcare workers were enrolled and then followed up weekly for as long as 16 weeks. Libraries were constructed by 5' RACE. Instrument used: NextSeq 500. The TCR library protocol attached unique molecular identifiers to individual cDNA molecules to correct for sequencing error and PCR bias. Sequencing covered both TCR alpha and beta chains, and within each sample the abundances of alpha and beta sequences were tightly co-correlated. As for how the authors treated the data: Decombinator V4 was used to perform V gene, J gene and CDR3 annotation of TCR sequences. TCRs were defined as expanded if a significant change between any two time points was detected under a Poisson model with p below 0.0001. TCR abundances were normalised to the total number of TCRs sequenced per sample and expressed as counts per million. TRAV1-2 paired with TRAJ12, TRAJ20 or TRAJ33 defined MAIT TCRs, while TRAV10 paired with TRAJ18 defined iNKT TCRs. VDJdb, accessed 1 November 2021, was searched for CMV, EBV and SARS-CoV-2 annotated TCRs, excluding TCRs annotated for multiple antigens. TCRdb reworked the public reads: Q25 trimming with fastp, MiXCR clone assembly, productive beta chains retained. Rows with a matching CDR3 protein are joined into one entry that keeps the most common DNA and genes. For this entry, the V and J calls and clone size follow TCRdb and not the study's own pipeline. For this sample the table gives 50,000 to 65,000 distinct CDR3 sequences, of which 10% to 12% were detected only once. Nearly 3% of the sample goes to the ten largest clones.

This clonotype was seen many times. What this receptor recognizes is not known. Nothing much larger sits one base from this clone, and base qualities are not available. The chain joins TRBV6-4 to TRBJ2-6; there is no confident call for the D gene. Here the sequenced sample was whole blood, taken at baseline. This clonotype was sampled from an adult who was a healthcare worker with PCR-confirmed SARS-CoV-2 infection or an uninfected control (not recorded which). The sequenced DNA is TGTGCCAGCAGTGTCTTGCAGGCCCCGCACTCTGGGGCCAACGTCCTGACTTTC. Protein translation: CASSVLQAPHSGANVLTF.